This T cell receptor beta chain was retrieved from a study of lymphopenia after photon versus proton radiotherapy. Using immunoSEQ multiplex PCR, the repertoire was profiled, and TCRdb retains in-frame clones only, with some absent. The data show tens of thousands of clones, about 80% seen once. The V gene end was trimmed by 1 base and the J gene end by 3 bases; junction bases not matched to a gene: 1. This CDR3 comprises 16 residues. CDR1 SGHVS and CDR2 FQNEAQ come from the germline V gene. Specimen: peripheral blood, collected from a patient treated with proton-based radiotherapy. The sequence was obtained from a woman between 65 and 79 years old with pancreatic cancer. This chain uses TRBV7-8 with TRBJ2-2; 11 nucleotides line up with TRBD2. The CDR3 DNA is TGTGCCAGCAGCTTAGTTAGCGGGAGGGACACCGGGGAGCTGTTTTTT. Its translation is CASSLVSGRDTGELFF.